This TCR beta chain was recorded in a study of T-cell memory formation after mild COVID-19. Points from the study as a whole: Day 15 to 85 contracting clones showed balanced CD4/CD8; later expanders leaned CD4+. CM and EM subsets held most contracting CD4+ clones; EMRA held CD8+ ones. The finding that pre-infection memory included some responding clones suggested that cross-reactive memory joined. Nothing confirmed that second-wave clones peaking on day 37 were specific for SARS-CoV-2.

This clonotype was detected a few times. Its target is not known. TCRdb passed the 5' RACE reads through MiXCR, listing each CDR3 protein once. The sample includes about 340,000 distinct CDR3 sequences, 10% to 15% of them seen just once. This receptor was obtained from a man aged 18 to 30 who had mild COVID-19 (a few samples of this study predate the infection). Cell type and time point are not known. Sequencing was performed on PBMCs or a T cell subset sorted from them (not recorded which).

CDR3 amino acids: CASSELSVGGSGDQETQYF. For the CDR3, the DNA is TGTGCCAGCAGTGAATTATCGGTCGGAGGTAGCGGAGATCAAGAGACCCAGTACTTC. The rearrangement joins TRBV6-1 to TRBJ2-5, with D maybe TRBD2 (6 bases). Germline lookup yields CDR1 MNHNS and CDR2 SASEGT. V was trimmed by 2 bases and J by 2 bases, leaving 24 bases between them. The CDR3 runs 19 residues.